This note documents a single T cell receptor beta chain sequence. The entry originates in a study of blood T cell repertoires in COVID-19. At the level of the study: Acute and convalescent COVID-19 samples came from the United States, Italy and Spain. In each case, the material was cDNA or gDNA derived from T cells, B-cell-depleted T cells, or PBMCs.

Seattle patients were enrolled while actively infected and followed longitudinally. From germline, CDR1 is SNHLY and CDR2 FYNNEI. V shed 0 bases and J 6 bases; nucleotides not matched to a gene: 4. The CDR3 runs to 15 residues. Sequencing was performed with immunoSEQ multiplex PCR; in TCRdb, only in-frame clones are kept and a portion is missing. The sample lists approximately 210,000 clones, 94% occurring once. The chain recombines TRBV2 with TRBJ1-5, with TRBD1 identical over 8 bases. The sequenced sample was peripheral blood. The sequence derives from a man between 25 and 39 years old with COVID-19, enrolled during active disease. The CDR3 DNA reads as TGTGCCAGCAGTGAAGCCCAGGGGGCAGGTCAGCCCCAGCATTTT. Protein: CASSEAQGAGQPQHF.